These 20 T cell receptor beta chains originate from one sample sequenced in a study of control samples from healthy donors and cancer patients. The assay was immunoSEQ multiplex PCR, and TCRdb's table has in-frame clones only and misses some. The sample has 110,000 to 150,000 clones; 70% to 90% are singletons. What was sequenced was blood. These receptor sequences come from a woman in her thirties in good health.

This clone was recorded once. V is TRBV5-1 and J is TRBJ2-2; D might be TRBD2 (5 bases). Germline loops: CDR1 SGHRS, CDR2 YFSETQ. The CDR3 length is 15 residues. V lost 0 bases to trimming and J lost 5 bases, with 11 bases between them. The CDR3 sequence is CASSLADSQTGELFF. CDR3 sequence (DNA): TGCGCCAGCAGCTTGGCGGACTCACAAACCGGGGAGCTGTTTTTT.

V gene TRBV11-3 combines with J gene TRBJ2-1; 10 nucleotides line up with TRBD2. Trimming removed 4 bases from V and 2 bases from J; junction bases left unmatched: 2. In germline, CDR1 is SGHNT, CDR2 YENEEA. The CDR3 sequence is 15 residues long. CDR3 in DNA: TGTGCCAGCAGCTCGAGCGGGGGGGCCTACAATGAGCAGTTCTTC. It translates to CASSSSGGAYNEQFF.

The gene calls are TRBV5-5 and TRBJ2-7, with 8 bases lining up with TRBD1. The CDR3 loop spans 14 amino acids. CDR1 is SGHKS, CDR2 YYEKEE, per germline (reference sequence). Trimming cost V 4 bases and J 5 bases; bases outside gene matches: 8. The CDR3 region has the DNA TGTGCCAGCAGCGCTAGACGGACAGGGAACGAGCAGTACTTC. Protein product: CASSARRTGNEQYF.

The rearrangement joins TRBV2 to TRBJ2-2; D not certain. V lost 7 bases and J 3 bases, leaving 12 bases between the germline ends. In germline, CDR1 is SNHLY, CDR2 FYNNEI. CDR3 length: 14 residues. The CDR3 reads CASTADMDTGELFF. The DNA for the CDR3 is TGTGCCAGCACCGCTGACATGGACACCGGGGAGCTGTTTTTT.

The chain uses TRBV29-1 and TRBJ2-1; 12 bases are shared with TRBD2. Germline lookup yields CDR1 SQVTM and CDR2 ANQGSEA. After removal of 2 bases from V and 0 bases from J, the junction contained 2 bases not matched to a gene. The CDR3 consists of 16 residues. CDR3 sequence: CSVELAGGPSYNEQFF. The CDR3 region has the DNA TGCAGCGTTGAACTAGCGGGAGGGCCCTCCTACAATGAGCAGTTCTTC.

V is TRBV29-1 and J is TRBJ1-2, with D tentatively TRBD1 (5 bases). Trimming left V 4 bases short and J 4 bases short, with 13 bases between. Germline assignment: CDR1 SQVTM and CDR2 ANQGSEA. The CDR3 has 13 residues. The CDR3 DNA is TGCAGCGTTGCCGTTGGGCAGGGCTATGGCTACACCTTC. It specifies CSVAVGQGYGYTF.

The CDR3 coding sequence is TGTGCCAGCAGTTTGGGTGTTAACTCTGGAAACACCATATATTTT. It codes for CASSLGVNSGNTIYF. The gene calls are TRBV28 and TRBJ1-3; D is unresolved. V was cut by 3 bases and J by 0 bases, with 9 bases left in between. The germline CDR1 and CDR2 sequences are MDHEN and SYDVKM. The CDR3 totals 15 residues.

This clone was recorded once. The CDR3 region is CASTTSGQEQFF. The CDR3 DNA follows: TGTGCCAGCACGACGTCAGGACAAGAGCAGTTCTTC. V is TRBV6-5 and J is TRBJ2-1, with a tentative D call TRBD1 (5 bases). The germline gives CDR1 MNHEY, CDR2 SVGAGI. There are 12 residues in the CDR3. V was cut by 7 bases and J by 10 bases, with 14 bases left in between.

This chain uses TRBV25-1 with TRBJ2-2; TRBD2 agrees at 9 bases. V shed 1 base, J shed 3 bases, and the junction held 6 bases outside the gene matches. The CDR3 runs to 17 residues. CDR1 and CDR2 from the germline V gene are MGHDK and SYGVNS. The CDR3 loop is CASSESKLAGHTGELFF. CDR3 bases: TGTGCCAGCAGTGAATCTAAGCTAGCGGGGCACACCGGGGAGCTGTTTTTT.

The CDR3, as DNA: TGCGCCAGCAGCGGCGGGAGGGCCCGAAATGAGCAGTTCTTC. Translating gives CASSGGRARNEQFF. The V call is TRBV5-1, the J call TRBJ2-1; 9 bases align to TRBD2. The germline CDR1 and CDR2 sequences are SGHRS and YFSETQ. The CDR3 consists of 14 residues. V gave up 4 bases and J gave up 7 bases; unmatched junction bases: 6.

This chain connects TRBV6-1 to TRBJ1-5; tentatively, D is TRBD1 (6 bases). V lost 8 bases, J lost 0 bases, and 11 bases lay in between. The CDR3 extends over 14 amino acids. Per the germline V gene, CDR1 is MNHNS and CDR2 is SASEGT. The CDR3 coding sequence is TGTGCCAGCGCCCTACAGGGTAGCAATCAGCCCCAGCATTTT. Protein product: CASALQGSNQPQHF.

The chain links TRBV12-3 or TRBV12-4 to TRBJ1-1; D not certain. This CDR3 spans 13 amino acids. V was clipped by 1 base and J by 2 bases, with 5 bases between them. The CDR3 sequence: CASSLGVNTEAFF. The CDR3 nucleotides are TGTGCCAGCAGTTTAGGGGTTAACACTGAAGCTTTCTTT.

The chain uses TRBV23-1 and TRBJ1-1; 9 bases map to TRBD1. TRBV23-1 is placed among ORFs of uncertain function. V gave up 4 bases and J gave up 2 bases; unmatched junction bases: 8. The length of the CDR3 is 16 residues. CDR3 loop: CASSLGQGGRNTEAFF. CDR3 nucleotides: TGCGCCAGCAGTCTGGGACAGGGAGGGAGAAACACTGAAGCTTTCTTT.

The chain links TRBV11-3 to TRBJ2-2, with TRBD2 matching over 9 bases. The CDR3 contains 18 residues. V lost 0 bases to trimming and J lost 5 bases; unmatched junction nucleotides: 10. The germline gives CDR1 SGHNT, CDR2 YENEEA. The CDR3 spells CASSLESGSGSLTGELFF. DNA of the CDR3: TGTGCCAGCAGCTTAGAGTCGGGTAGCGGGAGCCTAACCGGGGAGCTGTTTTTT.

The genes are TRBV19 and TRBJ2-7; D is perhaps TRBD1 or TRBD2 (6 bases each). Trimming took off 5 bases at V and 3 bases at J, with 14 bases between the two ends. This CDR3 is 14 amino acids long. Germline lookup yields CDR1 LNHDA and CDR2 SQIVND (reference sequence). CDR3 amino acids: CASSSRGGLYEQYF. The CDR3 coding sequence is TGTGCCAGTAGTTCCCGAGGGGGGCTCTACGAGCAGTACTTC.

CDR3 residues: CASSRDTGGYGYTF. The CDR3, as DNA: TGTGCCAGCAGTCGGGATACAGGGGGATATGGCTACACCTTC. The V and J genes are TRBV14 and TRBJ1-2, with 8 nucleotides matching TRBD1. CDR3 size: 14 residues. Germline-derived CDR1 and CDR2 are SGHDN and FVKESK. The V gene end was trimmed by 6 bases and the J gene end by 5 bases; junction bases not matched to a gene: 8.

This clone appeared a single time. J is TRBJ2-2 and V is TRBV2; the match to TRBD2 covers 7 bases. J lost 4 bases, V lost 2 bases, and 4 bases had no gene match. The CDR3 covers 15 residues. Looked up from germline, CDR1 is SNHLY and CDR2 is FYNNEI. CDR3 bases: TGTGCCAGCAGTGAACATCGCGGGAGCACCGGGGAGCTGTTTTTT. It is translated as CASSEHRGSTGELFF.

The chain uses TRBV28 and TRBJ2-3; D unclear. Trimming took 7 bases from V and 2 from J, leaving 10 bases between them. CDR1 is MDHEN and CDR2 is SYDVKM in the germline V gene. The CDR3 has 13 residues. CDR3 protein: CASTIPNTDTQYF. The CDR3 nucleotides read TGTGCCAGCACGATACCTAACACAGATACGCAGTATTTT.

This chain links TRBV7-3 with TRBJ2-3; D is possibly TRBD1 (5 bases). V shed 4 bases and J shed 4 bases, with 9 bases lying between them. CDR3 length equals 13 residues. Germline CDR1 reads SGHTA; CDR2 reads FQGTGA. This CDR3 is CASSYRFADTQYF. CDR3 sequence (DNA): TGTGCCAGCAGCTACAGGTTTGCAGATACGCAGTATTTT.

This clone has more than one count but fewer than ten. The V gene is TRBV29-1, the J gene TRBJ2-2, with a possible D match to TRBD2 (6 bases). Deletions cut 5 bases from V and 2 bases from J, with 12 bases between. Germline assignment: CDR1 SQVTM and CDR2 ANQGSEA. This CDR3 region has 14 residues. CDR3 DNA: TGCAGCGTTTTCTCGGCGGGAAACACCGGGGAGCTGTTTTTT. Protein sequence: CSVFSAGNTGELFF.